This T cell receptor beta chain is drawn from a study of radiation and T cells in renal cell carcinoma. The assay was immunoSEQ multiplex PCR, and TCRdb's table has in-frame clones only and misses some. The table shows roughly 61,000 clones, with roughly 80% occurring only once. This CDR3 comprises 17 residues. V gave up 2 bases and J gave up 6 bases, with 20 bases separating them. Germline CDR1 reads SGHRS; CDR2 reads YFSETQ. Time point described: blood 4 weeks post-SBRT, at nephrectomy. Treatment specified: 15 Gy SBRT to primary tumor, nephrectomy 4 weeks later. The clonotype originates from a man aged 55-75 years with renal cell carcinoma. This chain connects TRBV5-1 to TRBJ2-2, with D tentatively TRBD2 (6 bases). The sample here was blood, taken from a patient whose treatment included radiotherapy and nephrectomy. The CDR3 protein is CASSFWGFGGVAGELFF. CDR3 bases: TGCGCCAGCAGCTTTTGGGGTTTCGGAGGGGTCGCCGGGGAGCTGTTTTTT.